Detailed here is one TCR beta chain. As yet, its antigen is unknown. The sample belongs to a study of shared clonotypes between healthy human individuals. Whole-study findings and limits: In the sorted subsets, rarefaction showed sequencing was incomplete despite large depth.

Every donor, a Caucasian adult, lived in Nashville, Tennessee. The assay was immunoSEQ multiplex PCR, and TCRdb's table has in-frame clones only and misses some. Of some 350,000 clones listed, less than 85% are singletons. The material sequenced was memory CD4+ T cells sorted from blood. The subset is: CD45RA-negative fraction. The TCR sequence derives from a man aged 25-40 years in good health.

The CDR3 protein is CASSFALSGGELFF. CDR3 bases: TGTGCCAGCAGCTTCGCCTTAAGCGGCGGGGAGCTGTTTTTT. This rearrangement joins TRBV7-6 to TRBJ2-2; D possibly corresponds to TRBD2 (5 bases). V lost 3 bases and J 7 bases, leaving 12 bases between the germline ends. Germline V CDR1 and CDR2: SGHVS, FNYEAQ. The length of the CDR3 is 14 residues.